These 27 T cell receptor beta chains were all obtained from the same sample, sequenced in a study of T cells in Graves' hyperthyroidism and ophthalmopathy (dated by TCRdb to the late 2010s). Library construction relied on multiplex PCR. Sequencing relied on an Illumina HiSeq 2000. Amplification of TCR beta CDR3 regions was carried out from RNA transcripts. The TCR CDR3 was subjected to a first round of RT-PCR using the HTBI primer set and the Qiagen OneStep RT-PCR kit. Using fastp at Q25 and MiXCR, TCRdb reprocessed the public reads and kept productive beta chains. Every distinct CDR3 protein forms one entry, paired with its most common genes and DNA. This sample comprises roughly 720,000 distinct CDR3 sequences, 15% to 20% of them detected only once. The biggest ten clones account for less than 20% of the sample. The sample was blood. These receptors all come from a man aged 45-60 years with Graves' hyperthyroidism.

This clonotype has just a few counts. The gene calls are TRBV19 and TRBJ2-3; D ambiguous. The CDR3 loop spans 15 amino acids. Trimming removed 6 bases at V and 1 base at J, with 14 bases between. CDR1 is LNHDA, CDR2 SQIVND, per germline (reference sequence). CDR3 in amino acids: CASSRVVHGTDTQYF. DNA of the CDR3: TGTGCCAGTAGCCGCGTGGTCCATGGCACAGATACGCAGTATTTT.

Remarks on this clonotype: This clone may be a read error of a much larger clone one base away. The J gene is TRBJ2-1, the V gene TRBV7-3, with TRBD1 as a possible D gene (6 bases). Germline CDR1 is SGHTA and CDR2 is FQGTGA. This CDR3 spans 15 amino acids. CDR3 region: CASSYSSQGSYEQCF. CDR3 sequence (DNA): TGTGCCAGCAGCTACTCCAGTCAGGGGAGCTATGAGCAGTGCTTC.

This clonotype was recorded many times. This chain connects TRBV11-2 to TRBJ2-1; D uncertain. In germline, CDR1 is SGHAT, CDR2 FQNNGV. The CDR3 is made up of 15 amino acids. V was pared by 5 bases and J by 3 bases, with 14 bases between. CDR3 DNA sequence: TGTGCCAGCAGCCCGGGCCTCGGAGTCTACAATGAGCAGTTCTTC. Translated, it gives CASSPGLGVYNEQFF.

This clonotype was recorded many times. This sequence joins TRBV7-8 and TRBJ2-2; possibly TRBD1 for D (6 bases). Germline V lookup: CDR1 SGHVS, CDR2 FQNEAQ. V was clipped by 5 bases and J by 0 bases, with 13 bases between them. CDR3 length equals 16 residues. The CDR3 loop reads CASSPGQIANTGELFF. The DNA for the CDR3 is TGTGCCAGCAGCCCGGGACAAATCGCGAACACCGGGGAGCTGTTTTTT. Full variable domain (outside the CDR3, taken from reference TRBV7-8 and TRBJ2-2): GAGVSQSPRYKVAKRGQDVALRCDPISGHVSLFWYQQALGQGPEFLTYFQNEAQLDKSGLPSDRFFAERPEGSVSTLKIQRTQQEDSAVYLCASSPGQIANTGELFFGEGSRLTVL.

This clonotype has only a few counts. The rearrangement joins TRBV20-1 to TRBJ2-7; D is possibly TRBD2 (6 bases). Trimming took 6 bases from V and 6 from J, leaving 18 bases between them. This CDR3 is 13 amino acids long. From germline, CDR1 is DFQATT and CDR2 SNEGSKA (reference sequence). The CDR3: CSAEEGPGSEQYF. DNA for the CDR3: TGCAGTGCCGAGGAGGGCCCAGGATCCGAGCAGTACTTC.

The genes are TRBV12-3 or TRBV12-4 and TRBJ1-4; TRBD1 matches at 9 bases. CDR3 length: 16 amino acids. V shed 5 bases, J shed 4 bases, and the junction held 8 bases outside the gene matches. The CDR3 DNA is TGTGCCAGCAGTCTGACCGGGACAGGGTTTAATGAAAAACTGTTTTTT. Translation: CASSLTGTGFNEKLFF.

The chain's CDR3 is CASSSLPTGNEQFF. Written as DNA, the CDR3 is TGTGCCAGCAGTTCCCTTCCAACAGGGAATGAGCAGTTCTTC. The chain has TRBV27 and TRBJ2-1; perhaps TRBD1 as D (6 bases). The CDR3 is 14 residues long. Germline assignment: CDR1 MNHEY and CDR2 SMNVEV (reference sequence). Trimming removed 4 bases from V and 7 bases from J, with 14 bases in between.

A remark on this clonotype: At one end the junction does not follow the germline gene, possibly because of a read error. V gene TRBV27 combines with J gene TRBJ2-7, with a weak D call TRBD2 (7 bases). The CDR3 runs to 14 residues. Germline CDR1 MNHEY, CDR2 SMNVEV (reference sequence). The CDR3 sequence: CASTRGEGPYDQYF. CDR3 bases: TGTGCCAGCACAAGGGGGGAGGGGCCCTACGATCAGTACTTC.

This clonotype showed up many times. The rearrangement joins TRBV7-2 to TRBJ2-5; maybe TRBD2 (6 bases). Germline V lookup: CDR1 SGHTA, CDR2 FQGNSA. Trimming took off 2 bases at V and 1 base at J, with 8 bases between the two ends. The CDR3 totals 14 residues. CDR3 sequence: CASSLSRGQETQYF. CDR3 coding DNA: TGTGCCAGCAGCTTATCGCGGGGCCAAGAGACCCAGTACTTC.

Many counts were recorded for this clonotype. The gene calls are TRBV27 and TRBJ2-2; D gene unclear. The germline gives CDR1 MNHEY, CDR2 SMNVEV (reference sequence). Trimming took 4 bases from V and 3 from J, leaving 12 bases between them. The CDR3 totals 15 residues. CDR3 loop: CASSSGVDDTGELFF. In DNA form, the CDR3 reads TGTGCCAGCAGTTCCGGAGTGGATGACACCGGGGAGCTGTTTTTT.

At least ten counts were recorded for this clonotype. This chain links TRBV7-2 with TRBJ2-5; the match to TRBD2 covers 8 bases. The J segment lost 5 bases and the V segment lost 5 bases, leaving 13 bases of the junction unmatched. There are 16 residues in the CDR3. Germline CDR1 is SGHTA and CDR2 is FQGNSA. The DNA for the CDR3 is TGTGCCAGCAGCCCACAAAGTGGAGCGGGAGTCGAGACCCAGTACTTC. This translates into CASSPQSGAGVETQYF.

This clonotype came up a few times. The chain uses TRBV5-6 and TRBJ2-7, with 13 positions matching TRBD2. The junction had 7 bases not matched to a gene; V was cut back by 4 bases and J by 0 bases. Germline V lookup: CDR1 SGHDT, CDR2 YYEEEE. CDR3 length equals 17 residues. The CDR3 nucleotides read TGTGCCAGCAGCGTCGAGGGACTAGCGGGATCCTCCTACGAGCAGTACTTC. Translating it yields CASSVEGLAGSSYEQYF.

This clonotype has ten or more counts. CDR3 region: CATRTGGAAGYTF. The CDR3 bases are TGTGCCACCAGGACAGGGGGCGCGGCCGGCTACACCTTC. The chain employs TRBV19 and TRBJ1-2, with 11 bases lining up with TRBD1. Germline V gives CDR1 LNHDA, CDR2 SQIVND (reference sequence). The ends lost 10 bases at V and 8 bases at J; junction bases unmatched: 9. This CDR3 is 13 amino acids long.

The CDR3 DNA is TGTGCCAGTAGTATAGAACACGGGGCGTGGGGCACTGAAGCTTTCTTT. Translating gives CASSIEHGAWGTEAFF. This chain connects TRBV19 to TRBJ1-1, with D maybe TRBD1 (5 bases). The V and J ends lost 0 bases and 4 bases respectively, with 15 bases between them. The length of the CDR3 is 16 residues. Germline assignment: CDR1 LNHDA and CDR2 SQIVND (reference sequence).

In regard to this clonotype: The CDR3 does not end in the conserved phenylalanine or tryptophan, so this is likely a read error. The limits of the CDR3 on the DNA are not certain, so only TCRdb's listed CDR3 is given. The rearrangement links TRBV18 to TRBJ1-1. The CDR3 length equals 14 residues, ends included. Germline V gene data show CDR1 as KGHSH and CDR2 as LQKENI. The CDR3 here is CASSPGPLNTEGFV.

This clonotype has at least ten counts. The CDR3 bases are TGTGCCAGCAGTCCACGACAGACTAATTCACCCCTCCACTTT. Protein product: CASSPRQTNSPLHF. The chain is built from TRBV27 and TRBJ1-6, with TRBD1 as a possible D gene (5 bases). This CDR3 region has 14 residues. V was pared by 5 bases and J by 6 bases, with 11 bases between. Germline CDR1 reads MNHEY; CDR2 reads SMNVEV (reference sequence).

For this clonotype: A read error is possible here, since a much larger clone lies one base away. The chain employs TRBV12-3 or TRBV12-4 and TRBJ1-5; D uncertain. The CDR3 spans 12 residues. V lost 5 bases, J lost 5 bases, and 7 bases lay in between. The CDR3 loop is CASSLDYQPQHF. The DNA of the CDR3 is TGTGCCAGCAGTCTCGATTATCAGCCCCAGCATTTT.

On this clonotype: At one end the junction does not follow the germline gene, possibly because of a read error. V usage is TRBV19 and J usage is TRBJ1-5; D may be TRBD1 (6 bases). Looked up from germline, CDR1 is LNHDA and CDR2 is SQIVND (reference sequence). The CDR3 runs 19 residues. The CDR3 bases are TGTGCCAGTAGTATAGAAGTGGCAGGGGACCCACTTAGCAATCAGCCCCAGCAGTTT. It codes for CASSIEVAGDPLSNQPQQF.

Concerning this clonotype itself: Since a much larger clone is just one base distant, this may be a read error. The chain employs TRBV19 and TRBJ1-2, with 9 bases lining up with TRBD1. J was trimmed by 2 bases and V by 9 bases; bases with no gene match: 4. The CDR3 spans 13 residues. Germline CDR1 LNHDA, CDR2 SQIVND (reference sequence). The CDR3 region is CASRDRVNYGYTF. The CDR3 DNA reads as TGTGCCAGCAGGGACAGGGTAAACTATGGCTACACCTTC.

This clonotype was counted only a few times. V is TRBV4-1 and J is TRBJ1-3; possible D gene TRBD1, 5 bases. Germline loops: CDR1 MGHRA, CDR2 YSYEKL. Deletions cut 3 bases from V and 4 bases from J, with 19 bases between. This CDR3 contains 17 residues. The CDR3 nucleotides are TGCGCCAGCAGCCAGGATCCTGACAGTGTGTGGGGAAACACCATATATTTT. Its protein product is CASSQDPDSVWGNTIYF.

This clonotype came up many times. The chain uses TRBV29-1 and TRBJ2-5, with 11 bases matching TRBD2. Germline CDR1 is SQVTM and CDR2 is ANQGSEA. V gave up 4 bases and J gave up 2 bases; unmatched junction bases: 6. The length of the CDR3 is 15 residues. CDR3 residues: CSVGGLAGRQETQYF. In DNA form, the CDR3 reads TGCAGCGTTGGTGGACTAGCGGGCCGTCAAGAGACCCAGTACTTC. Supplemented by reference TRBV29-1 and TRBJ2-5, the full variable domain reads SAVISQKPSRDICQRGTSLTIQCQVDSQVTMMFWYRQQPGQSLTLIATANQGSEATYESGFVIDKFPISRPNLTFSTLTVSNMSPEDSSIYLCSVGGLAGRQETQYFGPGTRLLVL.

With respect to this clonotype: The conserved phenylalanine or tryptophan normally closing the CDR3 is absent here, so this likely arose from a read error. The chain recombines TRBV11-2 with TRBJ1-2, with 7 bases fitting TRBD1. Germline V gene sequence: CDR1 SGHAT, CDR2 FQNNGV. This CDR3 contains 13 residues. Trimming at V came to 5 bases and at J to 4 bases, leaving 4 bases not matched to a gene. CDR3 region: CASSEGQLYGYTL. The CDR3 DNA reads TGTGCCAGCAGCGAGGGACAGCTCTATGGCTACACCCTC.

As concerns this clonotype: This may be a read error: a much more frequent sequence differs by one nucleotide. The genes are TRBV12-3 or TRBV12-4 and TRBJ1-1; the D gene is possibly TRBD1 (5 bases). This CDR3 is built from 14 residues. The CDR3 loop is CASCLIIGGTEAFF. The CDR3 bases are TGTGCCAGCTGTTTGATTATCGGGGGAACTGAAGCTTTCTTT.

To note about this clonotype: The junction departs from the called germline gene at one end, perhaps through a read error. V and J are TRBV10-3 and TRBJ1-2, with a weak D call TRBD1 (5 bases). Germline CDR1 reads ENHRY; CDR2 reads SYGVKD. The CDR3 totals 13 residues. The CDR3 region is CAVRLGPRDGYTF. In DNA, the CDR3 is TGTGCCGTCAGATTGGGGCCTAGGGATGGCTACACCTTC.

Comments on this clonotype: The conserved closing phenylalanine or tryptophan is absent in this CDR3, likely reflecting a read error. This sequence joins TRBV29-1 and TRBJ2-3; no clear D. Looked up from germline, CDR1 is SQVTM and CDR2 is ANQGSEA. The CDR3 is 14 residues long. Here the CDR3 reads CSVEGVWNTDTQYS. The CDR3 nucleotides read TGCAGCGTGGAAGGAGTGTGGAACACAGATACGCAGTATTCT.

This sequence joins TRBV30 and TRBJ2-7, with TRBD1 as a possible D gene (7 bases). Trimming left V 0 bases short and J 6 bases short, with 21 bases between. Germline loops: CDR1 GTSNPN, CDR2 SVGIG (reference sequence). CDR3 length: 16 amino acids. The CDR3 DNA is TGTGCCTGGAGTGTATTTCCCGGGACTCAGGGGGGCGAGCAGTACTTC. It is translated as CAWSVFPGTQGGEQYF.

Only a few counts were recorded for this clonotype. V and J are TRBV4-3 and TRBJ2-7; D ambiguous. The CDR3 contains 17 residues. The germline CDR1 and CDR2 sequences are LGHNA and YSLEER. Trimming took 0 bases from V and 0 from J, leaving 15 bases between them. This CDR3 is CASSQEKKNIHSYEQYF. The CDR3 coding sequence is TGCGCCAGCAGCCAAGAGAAGAAGAACATCCACTCCTACGAGCAGTACTTC.